This T cell receptor (beta chain) was captured by sequencing in a study of vaccination and CD4 T cells after COVID-19 (dated by TCRdb to the early 2020s). Broadly, across the study: SARS-CoV-2 positivity had been established in the convalescent patients by nasal swab PCR, and mild disease was recorded in several of these patients and severe disease in one. In the convalescent cohort there were six males and four females, among whom were two Hispanic individuals, seven Caucasians, two Asians and one multiracial person. Participants received two doses of either the Pfizer-BioNTech BNT162b2 vaccine (n=8) or the Moderna mRNA-1273 vaccine (n=2). Post-COVID blood samples from convalescent patients were collected a median of around 110 days after diagnosis, with a range of 35 to 161 days. The time from the second vaccine dose to post-vaccine blood sampling had a median of around 72 days and ranged from about 14 to 241 days. The cultures were stimulated with overlapping spike peptide pools from SARS-CoV-2 and from the common cold coronaviruses HCoV-NL63, HCoV-OC43 and HCoV-229E. Control cultures received a CEFX viral epitope pool as the positive control, an HIV-1 Nef peptide pool as the negative control, or no peptide. The spike-specific CD4+ TCR repertoire was compared before and after mRNA vaccination in ten to eleven COVID-19 convalescent patients and a few infection-naive healthy vaccine recipients.

The treatment or condition label on this specimen signifies: approximately nine-day PBMC culture with coronavirus spike peptide pools or control peptides (ViraFEST assay). The study used the ViraFEST assay, which expanded antigen-specific T cells with peptide pools and then identified expanded clonotypes by TCR sequencing. Positive SARS-CoV-2 PCR tests in the convalescent patients dated from March to December 2020, before Alpha, Beta and Delta variants emerged in the United States. Roughly 2 million PBMCs per well were cultured in IMDM with about 5% human AB serum and 7.5 to 10 IU/ml IL-2, plus 10 ug/ml peptide pools. On days 3 and 7, half of the culture medium was replaced with fresh IL-2-containing medium. After 10 days of culture, CD4+ T cells were isolated by negative selection using the EasySep CD4+ T cell isolation kit. Ficoll-Paque Plus gradient centrifugation was used to isolate PBMCs from whole blood, and the isolated PBMCs were then either used fresh or cryopreserved at -140C. Culture conditions were generally each tested in triplicate wells.

Library preparation employed PCR. DNA from cultured CD4+ T cells was subjected to TCR sequencing with the Oncomine TCR Beta short-read assay at the Johns Hopkins FTIC core. The QIAamp micro DNA kit was used to extract genomic DNA from the cultured CD4+ T cells. The Oncomine TCR Beta libraries from cultured CD4+ T cells were pooled using unique dual indexes and then sequenced on an Illumina iSeq 100. In the source study's methods: Non-productive sequences were removed, and CDR3s not starting with C, not ending with F or W, or shorter than 7 amino acids were discarded. The MANAFEST web application was used to identify antigen-specific clonotypes by comparing peptide-stimulated wells against reference wells and other culture wells. An FDR below 0.05, an odds ratio above 5, and a productive frequency above 0.1% in at least two of three replicate wells were required for clones to be considered positive. Cross-reactive clonotypes were defined as significantly expanded in both SARS-CoV-2 spike wells and at least one common cold coronavirus spike condition. CDR3 homology was assessed with Levenshtein distances (stringdist) and unrooted phylogenetic trees (ape) in R version 3.6.1. TCRdb handled the public reads itself, with Q25 trimming in fastp and clone calling in MiXCR, and kept productive beta chains. Under each unique CDR3 protein, matching rows form one entry showing the most common genes and DNA. TCRdb assigned the V and J calls; the authors' analysis was not used. Across this sample there are approximately 12,000 distinct CDR3 sequences, with more than 25% seen only once. The ten most abundant clones make up 23% of the sample.

CDR1 and CDR2 are drawn from the germline V gene: KGHDR, SFDVKD. CDR3 length: 16 amino acids, cysteine to phenylalanine. Here the CDR3 DNA is all that survives: 48 bases in frame from base 1. V loses 3 bases at its end and J loses 0 bases; junction bases beyond the gene matches: 3. Note on this clonotype: The specificity of this receptor is unknown. Qualities for individual bases were not recorded, and no much larger clone is one base off.

Paper-wide results and their limitations: Among convalescent patients, a median roughly 84% of the SARS-CoV-2-reactive clones seen after vaccination appeared only after vaccination, which suggests priming specific to the vaccine. The median count of SARS-CoV-2-reactive clonotypes went up from 21 after infection to roughly 38 after vaccination, although the change was not significant. Of the vaccine-specific clones in convalescent patients, 304 of 307, or nearly all, reacted only to SARS-CoV-2 spike and did not cross-react with common cold coronaviruses. Only a relatively small number of convalescent patients were included in the study, and early timepoints following natural infection were not analyzed.

The clonotype comes from a human donor with COVID-19. Sequencing was done on a sample of cultured CD4+ T cells from blood. The chain couples TRBV24-1 to TRBJ2-1, and TRBD2 aligns with 8 junction nucleotides. The CDR3 in this case is CATSDAGLASYNEQFF. The nucleotide sequence reads TGTGCCACCAGTGATGCAGGACTAGCCTCCTACAATGAGCAGTTCTTC.